One sample yielded the 30 T cell receptor beta chains listed below, sequenced in a study of identical twins. TCRdb used MiXCR to reprocess the 5' RACE reads, holding one entry per CDR3 protein. This sample has 300,000 to 400,000 distinct CDR3 sequences, with about 9% found just once. The sample taken for sequencing was naive T cells sorted from blood. All receptors come from a woman aged 45-65 years in good health.

In this sample, this clonotype turned up a few times. This chain joins TRBV15 and TRBJ2-7; D may be TRBD2 (6 bases). Trimming cost V 3 bases and J 3 bases, with 12 bases left between them. The CDR3 runs to 14 residues. Germline V CDR1 and CDR2: LNHNV, YYDKDF (reference sequence). The CDR3 DNA is TGTGCCACCAGCAGTACGGGACTCGGCTACGAGCAGTACTTC. Translation gives CATSSTGLGYEQYF.

Many counts were recorded for this clonotype. This chain connects TRBV19 to TRBJ1-5; a possible D gene is TRBD1 (6 bases). CDR1 is LNHDA, CDR2 SQIVND, per germline (reference sequence). V was trimmed by 5 bases and J by 9 bases, leaving 11 bases between them. The CDR3 covers 12 residues. CDR3 region: CASSQQTGPQHF. The CDR3 bases are TGTGCCAGTAGTCAACAGACAGGGCCCCAGCATTTT.

This clonotype was detected ten times or more. In DNA form, the CDR3 reads TGCAGTGCTAGAGACCGGGACAGGTCTAATGAAAAACTGTTTTTT. As protein: CSARDRDRSNEKLFF. The chain has TRBV20-1 and TRBJ1-4; 8 bases fit TRBD1. The ends lost 0 bases at V and 3 bases at J; junction bases unmatched: 3. The germline V gene encodes CDR1 DFQATT and CDR2 SNEGSKA (reference sequence). This CDR3 is built from 15 residues.

The gene calls are TRBV24-1 and TRBJ2-7; 14 bases map to TRBD2. The CDR3 consists of 18 residues. Trimming removed 4 bases from V and 6 bases from J; junction bases left unmatched: 13. Germline V gives CDR1 KGHDR, CDR2 SFDVKD. CDR3 in amino acids: CATSERYGTSGRIGEQYF. The CDR3 DNA reads as TGTGCCACCAGTGAGAGGTATGGGACTAGCGGGAGAATTGGCGAGCAGTACTTC.

This clonotype was found a few times. The chain uses TRBV19 and TRBJ2-2; D remains ambiguous. V was trimmed by 11 bases and J by 6 bases, leaving 13 bases between them. The germline CDR1 and CDR2 sequences are LNHDA and SQIVND (reference sequence). The CDR3 is made up of 12 amino acids. CDR3 in DNA: TGTGCCGCCTACTCAGGAGCCGGGGAGCTGTTTTTT. It yields the protein CAAYSGAGELFF.

This clonotype was observed many times. V gene TRBV6-1 combines with J gene TRBJ1-5; no firm D call. CDR1 and CDR2 from the germline V gene are MNHNS and SASEGT. Between the trimmed V and J ends, which lost 1 base and 3 bases, there was a span of 4 bases. This CDR3 comprises 13 residues. The CDR3 spells CASSEGFNQPQHF. CDR3 in DNA: TGTGCCAGCAGTGAAGGCTTCAATCAGCCCCAGCATTTT.

This clonotype was seen at least ten times. This chain uses TRBV20-1 with TRBJ2-1; TRBD2 is a possible D gene (5 bases). The ends were cut back, 0 bases at V and 0 bases at J, with 12 bases in the middle. Germline V gene sequence: CDR1 DFQATT, CDR2 SNEGSKA (reference sequence). The CDR3 has 16 amino acids. The CDR3 sequence: CSARDLLASSYNEQFF. CDR3 bases: TGCAGTGCTAGAGATCTTTTAGCGAGCTCCTACAATGAGCAGTTCTTC.

At least ten counts were recorded for this clonotype. This rearrangement joins TRBV20-1 to TRBJ1-1; 8 positions match TRBD1. The CDR3 loop spans 12 amino acids. Germline lookup yields CDR1 DFQATT and CDR2 SNEGSKA (reference sequence). The CDR3 here is CITGGLGTEAFF. The CDR3 nucleotides are TGCATCACAGGGGGACTCGGCACTGAAGCTTTCTTT.

This clonotype was found many times. The chain combines TRBV10-3 with TRBJ2-7, with D hard to call. The ends were cut back, 0 bases at V and 4 bases at J, with 7 bases in the middle. Germline CDR1 reads ENHRY; CDR2 reads SYGVKD. This CDR3 contains 13 residues. In DNA form, the CDR3 reads TGTGCCATCAGTGAGTCGGATGGGTACGAGCAGTACTTC. It is translated as CAISESDGYEQYF.

This clonotype has only a few counts. This sequence joins TRBV18 and TRBJ2-6; D is undetermined. CDR3 length: 18 amino acids. Germline CDR1 and CDR2: KGHSH and LQKENI. V lost 6 bases to trimming and J lost 0 bases, with 18 bases between them. CDR3 nucleotides: TGTGCCAGCTCCCTCGGAGATCTCTCATTCTCTGGGGCCAACGTCCTGACTTTC. It specifies CASSLGDLSFSGANVLTF.

This clonotype came up many times. CDR3 sequence (DNA): TGTGCCAGCACGCCCGTGGCCGATGAGCAGTTCTTC. Protein sequence: CASTPVADEQFF. The chain carries TRBV12-3 or TRBV12-4 and TRBJ2-1, with D uncertain. Deletions cut 7 bases from V and 8 bases from J, with 12 bases between. The CDR3 has 12 residues.

This chain uses TRBV6-6 with TRBJ2-5; unclear D gene. CDR3 size: 13 residues. The germline CDR1 and CDR2 sequences are MNHNY and SVGAGI (reference sequence). Deletions cut 0 bases from V and 5 bases from J, with 7 bases between. The CDR3: CASSYSITETQYF. DNA of the CDR3: TGTGCCAGCAGTTACTCGATTACCGAGACCCAGTACTTC.

This clonotype was observed many times. The chain combines TRBV4-1 with TRBJ2-1; no clear D gene. This CDR3 has 17 residues. Germline V CDR1 and CDR2: MGHRA, YSYEKL. Trimming took off 4 bases at V and 7 bases at J, with 23 bases between the two ends. The CDR3 reads CASSPSAATLAPNEQFF. The CDR3 nucleotides read TGCGCCAGCAGCCCCTCGGCAGCCACCCTGGCCCCGAATGAGCAGTTCTTC.

This clonotype was seen a handful of times. The chain recombines TRBV5-1 with TRBJ2-6, with TRBD2 as a possible D gene (5 bases). V gave up 0 bases and J gave up 2 bases, with 12 bases separating them. Germline V gene data show CDR1 as SGHRS and CDR2 as YFSETQ. This CDR3 has 17 amino acids. CDR3 coding DNA: TGCGCCAGCAGCTTGGCAGAGGGCGTTGCTGGGGCCAACGTCCTGACTTTC. As protein: CASSLAEGVAGANVLTF.

This clonotype was recorded at least ten times. This chain joins TRBV3-1 and TRBJ2-1, with D possibly matching TRBD1 (5 bases). V lost 1 base, J lost 2 bases, and 9 bases lay in between. Germline assignment: CDR1 LGHDT and CDR2 YNNKEL (reference sequence). This CDR3 has 15 amino acids. The CDR3 loop reads CASSQVQVPYNEQFF. CDR3 sequence (DNA): TGTGCCAGCAGCCAAGTACAGGTTCCCTACAATGAGCAGTTCTTC.

This clonotype came up many times. J is TRBJ2-1 and V is TRBV7-9; D ambiguous. Germline V lookup: CDR1 SEHNR, CDR2 FQNEAQ (reference sequence). The V gene lost 1 base and the J gene lost 4 bases, with 5 bases spanning the gap. This CDR3 contains 13 residues. CDR3 amino acids: CASSLGQYNEQFF. In DNA form, the CDR3 reads TGTGCCAGCAGCTTAGGCCAATACAATGAGCAGTTCTTC. Supplemented by reference TRBV7-9 and TRBJ2-1, the full variable domain reads DTGVSQNPRHKITKRGQNVTFRCDPISEHNRLYWYRQTLGQGPEFLTYFQNEAQLEKSRLLSDRFSAERPKGSFSTLEIQRTEQGDSAMYLCASSLGQYNEQFFGPGTRLTVL.

V and J are TRBV11-2 and TRBJ2-1, with D possibly called TRBD1 or TRBD2 (7 bases each). V lost 1 base, J lost 7 bases, and 14 bases lay in between. CDR3 size: 15 residues. Germline values: CDR1 SGHAT, CDR2 FQNNGV. The CDR3 region is CASSLGQGGVNEQFF. The CDR3 DNA reads as TGTGCCAGCAGCTTAGGGCAGGGGGGGGTGAATGAGCAGTTCTTC.

In this sample, this clonotype turned up a few times. The chain combines TRBV28 with TRBJ2-1; D perhaps matches TRBD2 (5 bases). The CDR3 totals 15 residues. With 8 bases removed from V and 8 bases from J, the gap between germline ends came to 22 bases. From germline, CDR1 is MDHEN and CDR2 SYDVKM. The CDR3: CASGYTRGVFHEQFF. The CDR3 bases are TGTGCCAGCGGATATACTAGAGGTGTCTTCCATGAGCAGTTCTTC. Based on the CDR3 plus reference TRBV28 and TRBJ2-1, the full variable domain is DVKVTQSSRYLVKRTGEKVFLECVQDMDHENMFWYRQDPGLGLRLIYFSYDVKMKEKGDIPEGYSVSREKKERFSLILESASTNQTSMYLCASGYTRGVFHEQFFGPGTRLTVL.

This clonotype was recorded at least ten times. The chain is built from TRBV29-1 and TRBJ1-1, with D possibly matching TRBD1 (6 bases). CDR1 and CDR2 from the germline V gene are SQVTM and ANQGSEA. The CDR3 spans 10 residues. V lost 2 bases to trimming and J lost 8 bases, with 6 bases between them. CDR3 bases: TGCAGCGTTGAAAGGGGGGAAGCTTTCTTT. It specifies CSVERGEAFF.

The sample holds a few counts of this clonotype. This chain joins TRBV19 and TRBJ2-1, with 10 positions matching TRBD2. The CDR3 loop spans 14 amino acids. Trimming cost V 10 bases and J 4 bases; bases outside gene matches: 7. Germline CDR1 reads LNHDA; CDR2 reads SQIVND (reference sequence). In DNA form, the CDR3 reads TGTGCCACAATAGCGGGAGGACAGTACAATGAGCAGTTCTTC. Its protein product is CATIAGGQYNEQFF.

This clonotype has a handful of counts. This chain uses TRBV5-1 with TRBJ2-2; 10 bases are a match to TRBD2. Germline V gene sequence: CDR1 SGHRS, CDR2 YFSETQ. This CDR3 contains 16 residues. The trim removed 1 base at V and 6 bases at J, leaving 6 bases unmatched. Here the CDR3 reads CASSLSASGSSGELFF. The CDR3 DNA is TGCGCCAGCAGCTTGTCGGCTAGCGGGAGTTCCGGGGAGCTGTTTTTT. The variable domain in full, completed from reference TRBV5-1 and TRBJ2-2, reads KAGVTQTPRYLIKTRGQQVTLSCSPISGHRSVSWYQQTPGQGLQFLFEYFSETQRNKGNFPGRFSGRQFSNSRSEMNVSTLELGDSALYLCASSLSASGSSGELFFGEGSRLTVL.

The sample holds many counts of this clonotype. This chain connects TRBV7-9 to TRBJ2-1; 9 bases line up with TRBD2. The CDR3 runs to 15 residues. Germline assignment: CDR1 SEHNR and CDR2 FQNEAQ (reference sequence). J lost 0 bases, V lost 5 bases, and 2 bases had no gene match. CDR3 nucleotide sequence: TGTGCCAGCAGCAATAGCGGGAGCTCCTACAATGAGCAGTTCTTC. Translated: CASSNSGSSYNEQFF.

Remarks on this clonotype: A much more abundant neighbour one base away suggests this may be a read error. CDR3 sequence (DNA): TGTGCCATCGGTGAGAGGATCTCCAACAATGAGCAGTTCTTC. It translates to CAIGERISNNEQFF. The chain recombines TRBV10-3 with TRBJ2-1; D gene uncertain. The CDR3 extends over 14 amino acids. CDR1 is ENHRY and CDR2 is SYGVKD in the germline V gene.

This clonotype was seen a few times. The chain carries TRBV6-2 or TRBV6-3 and TRBJ1-2; D not certain. Germline CDR1 MNHEY, CDR2 SVGEGT. This CDR3 is 14 amino acids long. V lost 9 bases to trimming and J lost 1 base, with 15 bases between them. In DNA form, the CDR3 reads TGTGCCAGTCATCGGGCGGCGTTTAACTATGGCTACACCTTC. Translated, it gives CASHRAAFNYGYTF.

V and J are TRBV4-2 and TRBJ1-5; 9 bases are a match to TRBD1. CDR3 length: 15 amino acids. Germline CDR1 reads LGHNA; CDR2 reads YNFKEQ. The V gene end was trimmed by 6 bases and the J gene end by 4 bases; junction bases not matched to a gene: 7. CDR3 sequence reads: CASRGDRASNQPQHF. The CDR3 nucleotides are TGTGCCAGCAGGGGGGACAGGGCTTCAAATCAGCCCCAGCATTTT.

This clonotype was counted only a few times. The rearrangement uses TRBV7-9 and TRBJ2-3; 9 bases are shared with TRBD1. V lost 3 bases, J lost 14 bases, and 12 bases stayed unmatched. This CDR3 has 14 residues. CDR1 is SEHNR, CDR2 FQNEAQ, per germline (reference sequence). The CDR3 region is CASSFLRQQGAWYF. As DNA, the CDR3 is TGTGCCAGCAGCTTCCTAAGGCAACAGGGGGCTTGGTATTTT.

V usage is TRBV18 and J usage is TRBJ2-5, with unresolved D. Between the trimmed V and J ends, which lost 0 bases and 1 base, there was a span of 9 bases. Germline assignment: CDR1 KGHSH and CDR2 LQKENI. The CDR3 is 15 residues long. CDR3 in amino acids: CASSPPGKPQETQYF. The DNA of the CDR3 is TGTGCCAGCTCACCACCGGGAAAGCCCCAAGAGACCCAGTACTTC.

This clonotype showed up many times. The CDR3 is CASSLVAGDTDTQYF. As DNA, the CDR3 is TGCGCCAGCAGCTTGGTGGCAGGCGACACAGATACGCAGTATTTT. The chain carries TRBV5-1 and TRBJ2-3; D remains ambiguous. Trimming took off 0 bases at V and 2 bases at J, with 10 bases between the two ends. CDR3 length: 15 residues. CDR1 SGHRS and CDR2 YFSETQ come from the germline V gene.

The gene calls are TRBV20-1 and TRBJ2-1; D perhaps matches TRBD2 (6 bases). Germline CDR1 is DFQATT and CDR2 is SNEGSKA (reference sequence). This CDR3 has 14 residues. V dropped 3 bases and J dropped 1 base, with 10 bases sitting between them. The CDR3 DNA is TGCAGTGCTAGTCACGCGGGATCCTACAATGAGCAGTTCTTC. Amino acid sequence: CSASHAGSYNEQFF.

This clonotype was seen repeatedly, ten times or more. This chain joins TRBV20-1 and TRBJ2-3, with D unresolved. The germline gives CDR1 DFQATT, CDR2 SNEGSKA (reference sequence). The length of the CDR3 is 13 residues. V lost 6 bases and J 0 bases, leaving 10 bases between the germline ends. The CDR3 region is CSAHGFSTDTQYF. As DNA, the CDR3 is TGCAGTGCCCACGGATTTAGCACAGATACGCAGTATTTT.